This TCR beta chain originates from a study of CD8 T cells in Susac syndrome. Findings of the study overall: The authors acknowledged that their TCR sequencing and HLA analysis involved a relatively small number of individuals.

The T cells that were sequenced for TCR beta were CD8+ and CD4+ cells from blood. Negative isolation yielded CD8+ and CD4+ T cells; FACS enriched TEMRA cells. Points on this clonotype: Its antigen is not identified.

The RNA input was 0.5 to 1 ug, and it was reverse transcribed with random hexamers. The method of amplification for TCR beta CDR3 was immunoSEQ multiplex PCR, covering 54 Vbeta and 13 Jbeta. One entry per CDR3 protein, called by TCRdb with MiXCR from the immunoSEQ multiplex PCR reads. The table includes about 120,000 distinct CDR3 sequences, approximately 90% detected once. Input material: CD8+ T cells from PBMCs. The receptor comes from a human donor in good health.

DNA for the CDR3: TGTGCCAGCAGCAAGACAGGGGACGGCTACACCTTC. Its protein is CASSKTGDGYTF. V gene TRBV7-9 combines with J gene TRBJ1-2; TRBD1 matches 8 bases. The germline CDR1 and CDR2 sequences are SEHNR and FQNEAQ (reference sequence). The CDR3 consists of 12 residues. V was pared by 5 bases and J by 8 bases, with 4 bases of the junction left unmatched.